The present T cell receptor (beta chain) was sequenced within a study of molecular identifiers for immune sequencing clone quantification (dated by TCRdb to 2017 to 2018). For context, the study as a whole: For a replicate experiment, RNA from roughly 21,000 or 96,000 naive CD8 T cells was divided into five aliquots, of which four were sequenced. The study was a methods study using CD8 T cells to benchmark molecular-identifier clustering-based TCR repertoire sequencing (MIDCIRS) and TCR RNA copy counting. What the work shows at the level of the full study, not this receptor alone: Highly expanded clone sizes could be underestimated if identical TCR molecules share a barcode. Even against a background of about a million naive CD8 T cells, spiked-in Jurkat TCR RNA amounting to a single cell's worth was reported to be detectable. Modeling estimated about 3 recovered TCR RNA copies per cell, compared with about 10 by digital PCR, which implies 30% to 35% capture efficiency. When barcode sub-clustering was left out, chimeric consensus sequences inflated TCR diversity, with chimeras reaching as high as 47%. In CMV-specific effector cells, clones with more than 20 RNA copies accounted for over 97% of molecules, whereas in naive cells such clones accounted for under 1%. The naive libraries included spiked-in Jurkat TCR RNA (roughly ten copies' worth), and this Jurkat TCR RNA is not part of the donor repertoire.

There are many counts of this clonotype. Its cognate antigen has yet to be identified. Per-base quality was not reported, and no clone a single base away is much larger than it. Libraries of naive CD8 T cells were built from around 18,000 to 910,000 sorted cells, with 10%, 30% or 50% of the purified RNA used. Naive CD8 T cells were FACS-sorted as CD8+CD4-CCR7+CD45RA+ on a BD FACSAria II into RLT Plus buffer. To test detection sensitivity, Jurkat RNA equivalent to about eleven TCR copies was spiked into samples of roughly 18,000-1,000,000 naive CD8 T cells. CD8 T cells were enriched using RosetteSep CD8+ T Cell Enrichment Cocktail and Ficoll-Paque, and the enriched cells then underwent ACK red cell lysis. The library was built by means of PCR. Sequenced on a NextSeq 500. Bulk TCR libraries were generated as previously described, with the TCR primers listed in Table S5 used. Purification of total RNA was performed with the Qiagen AllPrep DNA/RNA kit. Before any analysis, reads coming from multiple sequencing runs of the same library were combined into one pool. The authors processed their data as follows. Only reads with exact TCR constant sequence were kept, trimmed to 150 nt, and grouped by their 12-nt molecular barcodes. Reads inside each barcode group were sub-clustered using a 15% Levenshtein threshold, and a quality-weighted consensus sequence was constructed for each RNA molecule. Non-functional sequences were discarded, and so were lower-count sequences lying one edit away from another sequence. Based on fitting two negative binomial distributions, any barcode sub-cluster with under 20% of the maximum read count was discarded. The public reads were reanalyzed by TCRdb: fastp trimming at Q25, MiXCR alignment, in-frame beta chains only. CDR3 protein sequences are deduplicated, and each keeps its most common genes and DNA. The V and J calls reflect TCRdb's pipeline rather than the authors' work. The sample table lists over 70,000 distinct CDR3 sequences, around 27% of them with a count of one. The ten largest clones take up roughly 0.76% of the sample.

The germline V gene yields SGHNT for CDR1 and YENEEA for CDR2. For this chain, trimming is 5 bases at the V end and 6 bases at the J end, and the number of junction bases without a gene match is 16. From cysteine to phenylalanine, the CDR3 is 18 amino acids long. Just CDR3 DNA is preserved here, 54 bases in frame from base 1. Recombination connected TRBV11-3 to TRBJ2-3, with 11 junctional bases fitting TRBD2. The sequence was collected from a human donor in good health. Some libraries in this study had Jurkat cell RNA spiked in. The source material was naive CD8+ T cells from blood, with Jurkat cell RNA spiked in. The sample's cell subset or site label is to be understood as: FACS-sorted CD8+CD4-CCR7+CD45RA+ naive T cells. The CDR3 region: CASSDTSGGPNFEDTQYF. The nucleotides are TGTGCCAGCAGCGACACTAGCGGGGGACCCAATTTTGAGGATACGCAGTATTTT.